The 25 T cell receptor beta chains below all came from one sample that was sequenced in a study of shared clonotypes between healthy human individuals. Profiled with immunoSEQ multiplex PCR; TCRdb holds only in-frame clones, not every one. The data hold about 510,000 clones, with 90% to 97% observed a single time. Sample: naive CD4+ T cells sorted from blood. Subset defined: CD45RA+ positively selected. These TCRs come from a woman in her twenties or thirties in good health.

The chain's CDR3 is CASRPRLGGETQYF. The DNA for the CDR3 is TGTGCCAGCAGGCCGCGTCTAGGGGGAGAGACCCAGTACTTC. This sequence joins TRBV6-6 and TRBJ2-5, with a weak D call TRBD1 (6 bases). Germline V gene data show CDR1 as MNHNY and CDR2 as SVGAGI (reference sequence). V shed 6 bases and J shed 4 bases, with 15 bases lying between them. CDR3 length: 14 residues.

CDR3 sequence: CASSSPQGRSYEQYF. The CDR3 coding sequence is TGTGCCAGCAGTTCCCCACAGGGAAGATCCTACGAGCAGTACTTC. The genes are TRBV6-6 and TRBJ2-7; D is perhaps TRBD1 (6 bases). V was cut by 4 bases and J by 1 base, with 14 bases left in between. The CDR3 spans 15 residues. Germline values: CDR1 MNHNY, CDR2 SVGAGI (reference sequence).

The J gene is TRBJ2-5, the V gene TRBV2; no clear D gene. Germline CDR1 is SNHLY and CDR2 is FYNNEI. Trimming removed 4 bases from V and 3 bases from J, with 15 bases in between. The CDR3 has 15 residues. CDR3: CASSASTAAKETQYF. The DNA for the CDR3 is TGTGCCAGCAGTGCCTCGACGGCGGCCAAAGAGACCCAGTACTTC.

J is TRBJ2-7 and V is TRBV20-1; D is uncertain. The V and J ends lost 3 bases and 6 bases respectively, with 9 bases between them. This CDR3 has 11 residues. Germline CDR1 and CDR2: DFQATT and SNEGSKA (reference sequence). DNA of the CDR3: TGCAGTGCTAGTGAGGATAGCGAGCAGTACTTC. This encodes CSASEDSEQYF.

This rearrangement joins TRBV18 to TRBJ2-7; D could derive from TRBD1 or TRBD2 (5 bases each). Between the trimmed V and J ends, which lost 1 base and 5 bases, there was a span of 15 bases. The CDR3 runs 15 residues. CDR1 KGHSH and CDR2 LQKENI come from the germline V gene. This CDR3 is CASSPRSRDPNEQYF. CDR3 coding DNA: TGTGCCAGCTCACCACGATCCAGGGACCCCAACGAGCAGTACTTC.

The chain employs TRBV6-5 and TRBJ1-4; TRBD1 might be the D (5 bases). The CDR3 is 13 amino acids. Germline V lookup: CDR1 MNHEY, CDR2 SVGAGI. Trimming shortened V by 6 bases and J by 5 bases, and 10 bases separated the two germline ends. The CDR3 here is CASRGRINEKLFF. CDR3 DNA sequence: TGTGCCAGCAGGGGACGGATAAATGAAAAACTGTTTTTT.

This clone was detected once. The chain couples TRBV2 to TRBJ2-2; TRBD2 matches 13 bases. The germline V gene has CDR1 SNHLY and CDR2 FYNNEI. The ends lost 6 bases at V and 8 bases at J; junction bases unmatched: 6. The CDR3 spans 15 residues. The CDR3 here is CASRGTSGDSGELFF. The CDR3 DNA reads TGTGCCAGCAGGGGGACTAGCGGGGATAGTGGGGAGCTGTTTTTT.

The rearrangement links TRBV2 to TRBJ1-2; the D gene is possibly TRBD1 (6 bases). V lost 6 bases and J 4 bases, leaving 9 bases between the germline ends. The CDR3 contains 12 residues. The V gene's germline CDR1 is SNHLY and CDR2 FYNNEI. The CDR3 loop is CASSQGPYGYTF. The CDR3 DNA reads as TGTGCCAGCAGCCAGGGGCCCTATGGCTACACCTTC.

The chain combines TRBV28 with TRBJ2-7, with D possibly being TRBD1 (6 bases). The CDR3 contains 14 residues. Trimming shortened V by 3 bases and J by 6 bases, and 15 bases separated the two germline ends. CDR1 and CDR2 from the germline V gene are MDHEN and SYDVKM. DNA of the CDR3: TGTGCCAGCAGTTTTTATCAGGGGAAGGGCGAGCAGTACTTC. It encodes CASSFYQGKGEQYF.

CDR3 loop: CASCDRLFSTDTQYF. In DNA, the CDR3 is TGTGCCAGCTGCGACCGACTGTTTAGCACAGATACGCAGTATTTT. The chain couples TRBV28 to TRBJ2-3; D is uncertain. This CDR3 is 15 amino acids long. Trimming stripped 8 bases from V and 0 bases from J, with 15 bases between. The germline CDR1 and CDR2 sequences are MDHEN and SYDVKM.

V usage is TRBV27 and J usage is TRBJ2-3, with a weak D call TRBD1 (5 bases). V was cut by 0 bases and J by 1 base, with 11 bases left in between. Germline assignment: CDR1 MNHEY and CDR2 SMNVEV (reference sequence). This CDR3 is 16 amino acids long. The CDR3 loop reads CASSLSGRVRTDTQYF. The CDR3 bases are TGTGCCAGCAGTTTATCGGGCAGGGTACGCACAGATACGCAGTATTTT.

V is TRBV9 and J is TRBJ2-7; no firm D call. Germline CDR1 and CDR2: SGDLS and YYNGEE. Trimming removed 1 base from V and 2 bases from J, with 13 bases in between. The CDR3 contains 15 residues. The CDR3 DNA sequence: TGTGCCAGCAGCGTAACAGACAAAGCCCCCTACGAGCAGTACTTC. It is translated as CASSVTDKAPYEQYF.

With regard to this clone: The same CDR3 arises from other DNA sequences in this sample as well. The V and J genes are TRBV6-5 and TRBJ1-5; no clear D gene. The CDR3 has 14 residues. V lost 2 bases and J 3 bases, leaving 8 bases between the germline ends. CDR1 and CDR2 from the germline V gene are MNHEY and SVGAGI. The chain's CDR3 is CASSYGQTNQPQHF. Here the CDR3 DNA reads TGTGCCAGCAGTTACGGGCAGACCAATCAGCCCCAGCATTTT.

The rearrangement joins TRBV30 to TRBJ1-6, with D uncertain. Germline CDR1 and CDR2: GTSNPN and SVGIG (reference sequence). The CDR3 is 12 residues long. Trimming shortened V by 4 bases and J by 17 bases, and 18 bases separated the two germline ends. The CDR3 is CAWTEVGAAIHF. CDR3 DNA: TGTGCCTGGACCGAGGTTGGCGCGGCCATCCACTTT.

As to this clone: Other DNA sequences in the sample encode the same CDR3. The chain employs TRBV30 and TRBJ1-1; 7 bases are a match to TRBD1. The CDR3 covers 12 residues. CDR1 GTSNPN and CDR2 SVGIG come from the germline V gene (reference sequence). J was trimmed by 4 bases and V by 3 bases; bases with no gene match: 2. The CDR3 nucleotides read TGTGCCTGGAGCCCAGGGGGCACTGAAGCTTTCTTT. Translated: CAWSPGGTEAFF.

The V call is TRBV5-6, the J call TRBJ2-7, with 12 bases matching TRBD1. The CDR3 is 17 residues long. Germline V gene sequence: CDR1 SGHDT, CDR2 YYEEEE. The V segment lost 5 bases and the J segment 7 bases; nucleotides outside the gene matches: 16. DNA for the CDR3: TGTGCCAGCAGTCACTACTTGGGGGGACAGGGGGCTGCAGAGCAGTACTTC. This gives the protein CASSHYLGGQGAAEQYF.

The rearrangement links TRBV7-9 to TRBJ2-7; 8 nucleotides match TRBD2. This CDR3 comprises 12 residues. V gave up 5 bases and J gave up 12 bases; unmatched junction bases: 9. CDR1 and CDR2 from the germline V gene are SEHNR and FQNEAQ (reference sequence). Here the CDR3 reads CASSHSGILWYF. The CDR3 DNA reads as TGTGCCAGCAGCCATAGCGGGATCTTATGGTACTTC.

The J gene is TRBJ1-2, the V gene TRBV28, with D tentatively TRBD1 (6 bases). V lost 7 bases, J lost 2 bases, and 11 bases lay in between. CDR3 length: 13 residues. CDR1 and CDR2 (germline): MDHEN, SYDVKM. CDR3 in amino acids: CASTITGNYGYTF. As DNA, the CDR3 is TGTGCCAGCACCATCACAGGGAACTATGGCTACACCTTC.

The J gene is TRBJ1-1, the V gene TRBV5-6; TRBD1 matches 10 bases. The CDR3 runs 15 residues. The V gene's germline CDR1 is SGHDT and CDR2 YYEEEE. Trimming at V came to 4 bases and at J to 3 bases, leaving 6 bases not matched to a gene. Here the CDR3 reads CASSRGQGRDTEAFF. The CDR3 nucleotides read TGTGCCAGCAGCCGGGGACAGGGGCGGGACACTGAAGCTTTCTTT.

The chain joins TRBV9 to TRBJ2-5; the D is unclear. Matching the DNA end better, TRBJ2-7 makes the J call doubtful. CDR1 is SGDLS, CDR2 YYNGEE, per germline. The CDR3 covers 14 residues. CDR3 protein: CASSVGSSSYEQYF. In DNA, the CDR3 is TGTGCCAGCAGCGTAGGATCCAGTTCCTACGAGCAGTACTTC.

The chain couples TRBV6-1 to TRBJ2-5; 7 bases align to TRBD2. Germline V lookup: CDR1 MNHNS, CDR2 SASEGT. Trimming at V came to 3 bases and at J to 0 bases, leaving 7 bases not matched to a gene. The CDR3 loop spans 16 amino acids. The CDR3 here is CASSEGLAENQETQYF. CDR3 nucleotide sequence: TGTGCCAGCAGTGAGGGGCTAGCGGAAAACCAAGAGACCCAGTACTTC.

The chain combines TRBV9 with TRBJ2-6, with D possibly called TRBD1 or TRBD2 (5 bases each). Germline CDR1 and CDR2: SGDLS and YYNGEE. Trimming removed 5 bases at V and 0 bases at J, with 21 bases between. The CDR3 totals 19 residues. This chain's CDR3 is CASSEPRDGDISGANVLTF. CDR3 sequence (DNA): TGTGCCAGCAGTGAACCTCGGGACGGCGACATCTCTGGGGCCAACGTCCTGACTTTC.

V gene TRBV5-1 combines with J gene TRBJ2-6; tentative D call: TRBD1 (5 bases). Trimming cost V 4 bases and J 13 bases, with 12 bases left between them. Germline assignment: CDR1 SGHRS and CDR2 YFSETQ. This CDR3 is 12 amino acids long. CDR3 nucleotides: TGCGCCAGCAGCGTCGACAGTCCTGTCCTGACTTTC. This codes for CASSVDSPVLTF.

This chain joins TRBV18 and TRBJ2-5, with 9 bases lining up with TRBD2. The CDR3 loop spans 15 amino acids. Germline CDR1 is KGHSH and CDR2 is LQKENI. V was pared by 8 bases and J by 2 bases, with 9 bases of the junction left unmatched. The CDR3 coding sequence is TGTGCCAGCCGATCAGGACTAGCGACACAAGAGACCCAGTACTTC. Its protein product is CASRSGLATQETQYF.

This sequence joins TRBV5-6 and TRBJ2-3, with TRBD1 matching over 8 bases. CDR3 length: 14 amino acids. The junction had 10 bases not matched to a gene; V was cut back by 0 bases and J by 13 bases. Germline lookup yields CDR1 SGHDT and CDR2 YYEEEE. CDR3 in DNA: TGTGCCAGCAGCTTGGGGACAGGGCAAACACCGGAGTATTTT. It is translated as CASSLGTGQTPEYF.